This T cell receptor beta chain was observed in a study of blood T cell repertoires in COVID-19 (dated by TCRdb to about 2020). Concerning the study at large: The collaborator samples originated in the United States, Italy and Spain and spanned the acute and convalescent phases of COVID-19. The material from the prospective study consisted of cDNA or gDNA derived from T cells, B-cell-depleted T cells, or PBMCs. The dataset comprised deeply sampled blood TCRbeta repertoires from subjects exposed to, actively infected with, or recovered from COVID-19. The repertoires were released in a freely available public database meant as a resource for research on the immune response to SARS-CoV-2. The samples were drawn from two sources: the first 160 participants of the ongoing ImmuneRACE study, and some 1,300 subjects contributed by 6 global collaborators. A de-identified subject ID, COVID-19 status, age in years and sex were almost always included in the sample metadata. Where HLA class I and class II types were available, the types were taken from metadata supplied by the sample provider, not from assay-based typing. Findings and caveats that apply to the study as a whole: The amount of clinical and demographic metadata varied by source and participant and was provided uncurated.

Participants in the prospective study were aged about 18 to 100 years, lived in 20 to 25 United States geographic areas, and enrolled through a virtual design. In the prospective study, participants were assigned to cohorts based on the clinical history participants reported in a screening survey and a study questionnaire. Recovered participants in ImmuneRACE Cohort 3 were defined by two consecutive negative NP/OP PCR tests, clearance by a healthcare professional, or resolution of symptoms. In the prospective study, whole blood, serum and a nasopharyngeal or oropharyngeal swab were collected from each participant by mobile phlebotomists. Over a roughly two-month period, participants in the prospective study had the option of providing additional blood draws and questionnaires. Prospective study blood samples were shipped either frozen or at room temperature before DNA extraction. Details on this clone: The antigen this receptor binds is unknown. No clone much larger than this one lies a single base away; base qualities are absent.

TCRbeta CDR3 regions were amplified from genomic DNA using the immunoSEQ Assay, a bias-controlled multiplex PCR. As for the original processing: The number of nucleated cells in each sample was estimated from the amplification of reference gene primers within the assay. To quantify the absolute abundance of each unique TCRbeta CDR3 rearrangement, sequence reads were collapsed and filtered. Productive Simpson clonality was computed per sample as the square root of Simpson's diversity index over productive rearrangements. TCRdb stores this immuneACCESS table with in-frame sequences only. Part of the clones is absent; in the studies checked, under half of the shortfall reflects unresolved V genes, and no reason is known for the rest. The V and J calls and clone size are taken from that table; D and trimming were inferred from the DNA. Within this sample are some 200,000 clones, with about 88% of them counted one time only. About 0.8% of the sample lies in the top ten.

CDR1 and CDR2, looked up from the germline V gene, are MNHEY and SVGAGI. V loses 6 bases of germline sequence and J loses 5 bases, and the interval between the two ends is 13 bases. Including cysteine and phenylalanine, the CDR3 has 14 amino acids. The sequence is cut down to CDR3 DNA, 42 bases in frame from base 1. The sequence came from a woman under 30 who had recovered from COVID-19. The source material was PBMCs or T cells enriched from blood (not recorded which). Recombination joined TRBV6-5 with TRBJ2-2, with the D gene call left open. Here is the DNA: TGTGCCAGCAGCCTGCCCGTGGAGACCGGGGAGCTGTTTTTT. It specifies CASSLPVETGELFF.